Presented here are 25 T cell receptor beta chains from one specimen sequenced in a study of T cell responses to AZD1222 COVID-19 vaccine. Method: immunoSEQ multiplex PCR; TCRdb's copy keeps in-frame clones and lacks some. The sample records 150,000 to 200,000 clones, around 86% being singletons. The sequences come from peripheral blood, collected on day 0 of MenACWY control vaccination. These receptors all come from an adult in good health.

The chain joins TRBV5-1 to TRBJ2-1; TRBD2 is a possible D gene (6 bases). The germline V gene encodes CDR1 SGHRS and CDR2 YFSETQ. This CDR3 contains 15 residues. Trimming pared 4 bases from V and 3 bases from J, leaving 14 bases between. CDR3 nucleotide sequence: TGCGCCAGCAGCGTTACGGGACTCGACTACAATGAGCAGTTCTTC. The encoded protein is CASSVTGLDYNEQFF. Full variable domain (outside the CDR3, taken from reference TRBV5-1 and TRBJ2-1): KAGVTQTPRYLIKTRGQQVTLSCSPISGHRSVSWYQQTPGQGLQFLFEYFSETQRNKGNFPGRFSGRQFSNSRSEMNVSTLELGDSALYLCASSVTGLDYNEQFFGPGTRLTVL.

The chain employs TRBV7-9 and TRBJ2-7; 8 nucleotides agree with TRBD2. Per germline, CDR1 SEHNR and CDR2 FQNEAQ (reference sequence). The CDR3 is 15 amino acids. V lost 5 bases and J lost 4; bases outside the gene matches: 10. The CDR3 loop is CASSPAGTRQYEQYF. The CDR3 nucleotides read TGTGCCAGCAGCCCCGCCGGGACTAGACAGTACGAGCAGTACTTC.

The count of this clone is one. Germline and junction disagree at one end, which may indicate a read error. This chain links TRBV7-7 with TRBJ2-3; 15 nucleotides agree with TRBD2. The germline V gene has CDR1 SSHAT and CDR2 FNYEAQ (reference sequence). CDR3 length equals 18 residues. In DNA form, the CDR3 reads TGTGCTAGCAGCTTAGGTCCCTGGACTAGCGGGAGGGAGACTACGCAGTATTTT. This sequence encodes CASSLGPWTSGRETTQYF.

The rearrangement uses TRBV9 and TRBJ2-3; D gene unclear. The CDR3 consists of 16 residues. The germline CDR1 and CDR2 sequences are SGDLS and YYNGEE. Trimming shortened V by 0 bases and J by 1 base, and 12 bases separated the two germline ends. CDR3 protein: CASSVDHFVGTDTQYF. The CDR3 DNA is TGTGCCAGCAGCGTAGACCACTTCGTGGGCACAGATACGCAGTATTTT.

This chain joins TRBV6-5 and TRBJ1-3; D is unresolved. Per the germline V gene, CDR1 is MNHEY and CDR2 is SVGAGI. Trimming pared 7 bases from V and 4 bases from J, leaving 14 bases between. The CDR3 is 14 amino acids. CDR3 DNA sequence: TGTGCCAGCAAGGCCAGCTTCCTGGGAAACACCATATATTTT. This encodes CASKASFLGNTIYF.

This clone turned up a few times. Within the sample, other DNA sequences also encode this same CDR3. The rearrangement links TRBV9 to TRBJ1-2; D is unclear. V lost 0 bases and J lost 3, with 6 bases in between. The CDR3 runs 13 residues. The V gene's germline CDR1 is SGDLS and CDR2 YYNGEE. The CDR3 region is CASSVGGDYGYTF. The CDR3, as DNA: TGTGCCAGCAGCGTAGGGGGAGACTATGGCTACACCTTC.

V is TRBV16 and J is TRBJ2-6, with unresolved D. V lost 0 bases and J 0 bases, leaving 3 bases between the germline ends. Germline V lookup: CDR1 KGHSY, CDR2 FQNENV. The CDR3 runs to 15 residues. The DNA of the CDR3 is TGTGCCAGCAGCCAATCAGGCTCTGGGGCCAACGTCCTGACTTTC. Its protein is CASSQSGSGANVLTF.

The chain recombines TRBV10-3 with TRBJ1-1; a possible D gene is TRBD1 (5 bases). V gave up 6 bases and J gave up 5 bases, with 10 bases separating them. This CDR3 is 12 amino acids long. The germline V gene encodes CDR1 ENHRY and CDR2 SYGVKD. The CDR3 spells CAIREGRTEAFF. In nucleotides, the CDR3 is TGTGCCATCAGAGAGGGGCGAACTGAAGCTTTCTTT.

This chain joins TRBV5-1 and TRBJ2-1, with 7 positions matching TRBD2. This CDR3 has 14 residues. The germline V gene has CDR1 SGHRS and CDR2 YFSETQ. V lost 4 bases to trimming and J lost 5 bases; unmatched junction nucleotides: 6. CDR3 loop: CASSPSSGHNEQFF. In nucleotides, the CDR3 is TGCGCCAGCAGCCCGTCTAGCGGCCACAATGAGCAGTTCTTC. Drawing the rest from reference TRBV5-1 and TRBJ2-1, the complete variable domain is KAGVTQTPRYLIKTRGQQVTLSCSPISGHRSVSWYQQTPGQGLQFLFEYFSETQRNKGNFPGRFSGRQFSNSRSEMNVSTLELGDSALYLCASSPSSGHNEQFFGPGTRLTVL.

The chain has TRBV5-5 and TRBJ2-7, with a tentative D call TRBD1 (5 bases). There are 15 residues in the CDR3. Germline V gene sequence: CDR1 SGHKS, CDR2 YYEKEE (reference sequence). V lost 4 bases to trimming and J lost 0 bases, with 14 bases between them. CDR3 residues: CASSPRSGHSYEQYF. CDR3 nucleotides: TGTGCCAGCAGCCCGAGGTCAGGGCACTCCTACGAGCAGTACTTC.

J is TRBJ2-7 and V is TRBV27, with 7 nucleotides matching TRBD1. The ends lost 6 bases at V and 5 bases at J; junction bases unmatched: 10. The germline CDR1 and CDR2 sequences are MNHEY and SMNVEV (reference sequence). The CDR3 length is 14 residues. The CDR3 nucleotides are TGTGCCAGCAGCCTTGGGACAGCTACCGACGAGCAGTACTTC. Translated: CASSLGTATDEQYF.

V and J are TRBV30 and TRBJ1-1, with D uncertain. The germline gives CDR1 GTSNPN, CDR2 SVGIG (reference sequence). This CDR3 has 11 amino acids. Trimming took 5 bases from V and 8 from J, leaving 12 bases between them. As DNA, the CDR3 is TGTGCCTGGCTCGGCGGCCAAGAAGCTTTCTTT. Translation: CAWLGGQEAFF.

V is TRBV15 and J is TRBJ2-1, with TRBD2 as a possible D gene (6 bases). Looked up from germline, CDR1 is LNHNV and CDR2 is YYDKDF (reference sequence). The CDR3 is 16 residues long. V lost 0 bases, J lost 5 bases, and 14 bases lay in between. CDR3 residues: CATSREGRTNDNEQFF. Written as DNA, the CDR3 is TGTGCCACCAGCAGAGAAGGGCGGACTAACGACAATGAGCAGTTCTTC.

This chain uses TRBV6-1 with TRBJ2-3; 11 nucleotides align to TRBD2. The ends lost 3 bases at V and 3 bases at J; junction bases unmatched: 2. Germline V gene data show CDR1 as MNHNS and CDR2 as SASEGT. The CDR3 extends over 15 amino acids. The CDR3 DNA reads TGTGCCAGCAGTGAGGGACTAGCGGCTACAGATACGCAGTATTTT. It codes for CASSEGLAATDTQYF.

The chain joins TRBV12-3 or TRBV12-4 to TRBJ1-6, with D unresolved. The CDR3 has 13 amino acids. The ends were cut back, 1 base at V and 7 bases at J, with 5 bases in the middle. In DNA, the CDR3 is TGTGCCAGCAGTTTAGGGCAGAATTCACCCCTCCACTTT. Amino acids: CASSLGQNSPLHF.

The chain employs TRBV27 and TRBJ1-2; weak D call: TRBD1 (6 bases). Trimming shortened V by 3 bases and J by 2 bases, and 22 bases separated the two germline ends. This CDR3 has 18 residues. Germline values: CDR1 MNHEY, CDR2 SMNVEV (reference sequence). CDR3 in DNA: TGTGCCAGCAGTTTCCGGGGGGGCGGAGGAGGGCGGAACTATGGCTACACCTTC. This sequence encodes CASSFRGGGGGRNYGYTF.

This clone turned up a few times. The J gene is TRBJ2-2, the V gene TRBV19, with TRBD2 identical over 9 bases. This CDR3 is built from 14 residues. Germline CDR1 LNHDA, CDR2 SQIVND (reference sequence). V was clipped by 10 bases and J by 1 base; unmatched bases: 4. The CDR3: CATLAGQNTGELFF. The CDR3, as DNA: TGTGCCACTCTAGCGGGGCAGAACACCGGGGAGCTGTTTTTT.

This chain uses TRBV30 with TRBJ1-5; D is possibly TRBD1 (6 bases). Germline CDR1 GTSNPN, CDR2 SVGIG (reference sequence). V was clipped by 1 base and J by 5 bases, with 6 bases between them. The CDR3 has 12 amino acids. CDR3 amino acids: CAWSDRDQPQHF. The CDR3 coding sequence is TGTGCCTGGAGTGACAGGGATCAGCCCCAGCATTTT.

The chain employs TRBV5-1 and TRBJ1-2; D is ambiguous. Germline CDR1 is SGHRS and CDR2 is YFSETQ. This CDR3 spans 14 amino acids. Trimming left V 5 bases short and J 8 bases short, with 19 bases between. The CDR3 is CASSSGRRESGYTF. DNA of the CDR3: TGCGCCAGCAGTTCCGGACGGAGGGAATCGGGCTACACCTTC.

This chain connects TRBV4-2 to TRBJ2-1, with TRBD2 matching 11 bases. This CDR3 spans 17 amino acids. V shed 0 bases, J shed 3 bases, and the junction held 4 bases outside the gene matches. The V gene's germline CDR1 is LGHNA and CDR2 YNFKEQ. CDR3 nucleotides: TGTGCCAGCAGCCAAGACCAGACTAGCGGGGACTACAATGAGCAGTTCTTC. Translated: CASSQDQTSGDYNEQFF.

The chain couples TRBV5-4 to TRBJ2-3; 9 nucleotides match TRBD2. Losses at the gene ends were 10 bases for V and 4 bases for J; bases not matched to a gene: 13. This CDR3 comprises 15 residues. Looked up from germline, CDR1 is SGHNT and CDR2 is YYREEE (reference sequence). CDR3 residues: CALSSSGGRPDTQYF. The CDR3 bases are TGTGCCCTCAGCTCGAGCGGGGGGAGGCCAGATACGCAGTATTTT.

This clone appeared a single time. V is TRBV5-1 and J is TRBJ1-2, with D perhaps TRBD1 (5 bases). Trimming removed 0 bases from V and 4 bases from J, with 10 bases in between. Germline V gene data show CDR1 as SGHRS and CDR2 as YFSETQ. This CDR3 contains 14 residues. CDR3 sequence: CASSLGDGLYGYTF. In DNA, the CDR3 is TGCGCCAGCAGCTTGGGGGACGGACTCTATGGCTACACCTTC.

The chain has TRBV7-2 and TRBJ1-5, with D possibly matching TRBD1 (5 bases). V was shortened by 1 base and J by 0 bases, with 10 bases between the two germline ends. CDR1 is SGHTA, CDR2 FQGNSA, per germline. The CDR3 covers 16 residues. The CDR3 region is CASSLGAGNSNQPQHF. CDR3 DNA sequence: TGTGCCAGCAGCTTAGGGGCAGGGAATAGCAATCAGCCCCAGCATTTT.

This sequence joins TRBV7-2 and TRBJ2-2; no reliable D call. This CDR3 region has 16 residues. The germline V gene encodes CDR1 SGHTA and CDR2 FQGNSA. V was shortened by 0 bases and J by 0 bases, with 8 bases between the two germline ends. DNA of the CDR3: TGTGCCAGCAGCTTAGCCCGAAGAACGAACACCGGGGAGCTGTTTTTT. This encodes CASSLARRTNTGELFF.

The rearrangement links TRBV11-2 to TRBJ2-3; 12 bases fit TRBD2. The CDR3 extends over 16 amino acids. The germline CDR1 and CDR2 sequences are SGHAT and FQNNGV. V gave up 3 bases and J gave up 6 bases; unmatched junction bases: 7. CDR3 amino acids: CASSLPLAGGSDTQYF. As DNA, the CDR3 is TGTGCCAGCAGCTTGCCTCTAGCGGGGGGGTCGGATACGCAGTATTTT.